The clone carrying this T cell receptor beta chain was recorded at least ten times. Its antigen is currently unknown. Preparation of the TCRbeta library used unique molecular identifiers. TCRdb reanalysed the PCR reads using MiXCR and keeps one entry per CDR3 protein. The sample yields approximately 300,000 distinct CDR3 sequences, roughly a tenth seen once. This sample was taken from a study of T-cell reconstitution after alpha-beta-depleted transplantation in children. General study results and limits: A year had passed since transplant, and T-cell counts and diversity by then came mostly from newly produced T cells. Reportedly, alpha-beta T cells present about two months post-transplant originated from several hundred expanded clones of graft origin. Where some patients showed high TCRbeta diversity at day 60, it came from recipient T cells and thymic progenitors that had survived.

The CDR3 loop spans 10 amino acids. Between the trimmed V and J ends, which lost 4 bases and 6 bases, there was a span of 5 bases. Germline V CDR1 and CDR2: DFQATT, SNEGSKA (reference sequence). The sequence came from a boy in the first two years of life with acute myeloid leukemia, due to receive a stem cell transplant. This specimen was PBMCs, taken before TCRalphabeta/CD19-depleted stem cell transplant. The gene calls are TRBV20-1 and TRBJ2-3, with D tentatively TRBD1 (5 bases). CDR3 nucleotide sequence: TGCAGTGCTAAGGGGGATACGCAGTATTTT. Translation gives CSAKGDTQYF.